This TCR beta chain was recovered during a study of blood T cell repertoires in COVID-19. Across the study: Acute and convalescent COVID-19 specimens originated in the United States, Italy and Spain. PBMCs, B-cell-depleted T cells, or T cells were the source of the cDNA or gDNA that made up the material.

Authors' analysis steps: Amplifying reference gene primers gave estimates of nucleated cell counts. Clones were sequenced by immunoSEQ multiplex PCR, and TCRdb holds only the in-frame ones, with some missing. The V and J calls and clone size were taken over from that table, and D and trimming were inferred from the DNA. The data show 35,000 to 55,000 clones, approximately 71% seen once. This clone has a handful of counts. Trimming took 7 bases from V and 2 from J, leaving 16 bases between them. The CDR3 is 14 amino acids. Germline CDR1 and CDR2: GTSNPN and SVGIG (reference sequence). The TCR originated in an elderly man with acute or convalescent COVID-19. The rearrangement joins TRBV30 to TRBJ2-3, with TRBD2 as a possible D gene (6 bases). Material for sequencing was peripheral blood. Here the CDR3 reads CAFGSGDPTDTQYF. The CDR3 nucleotides are TGTGCCTTCGGGTCGGGGGACCCCACAGATACGCAGTATTTT.